This is a list of T cell receptor beta chains from one sample in a study of response to subunit inactivated influenza vaccine. TCRdb itself ran the RT-PCR reads through MiXCR, one entry per CDR3 protein. The sample has approximately 500,000 distinct CDR3 sequences, around 13% seen once; the top ten hold about 12%. Material: PBMCs from blood, obtained about 40 days after vaccination. The receptors originated from a man in his fifties or sixties who received an inactivated influenza vaccine. The CDR3 runs from the conserved cysteine through the conserved F or W. D genes are given only for firm matches. The listing skips clone size in some rows; elsewhere it reads once, few, many or a size class.

clone_size	v_call	j_call	d_call	cdr3_nt	cdr3_aa
NA	TRBV5-5	TRBJ1-5	NA	TGTGCCAGCAGCTTGGATCCGGGATCCGGGTGGCCCCAGCATTTT	CASSLDPGSGWPQHF
many	TRBV6-2/TRBV6-3	TRBJ2-2	NA	TGTGCCAGCAGTTACGCTGGGGCGTACACCGGGGAGCTGTTTTTT	CASSYAGAYTGELFF
NA	TRBV5-5	TRBJ2-7	NA	TGTGCCAGCAGCCCCGACCCGACCGGGGGTTCCCCTTACGAGCAGTACTTC	CASSPDPTGGSPYEQYF
few	TRBV4-3	TRBJ2-3	TRBD2	TGCGCCAGCAGCCTGACCCCGGGACTAGCGGGGCACACAGATACGCAGTATTTT	CASSLTPGLAGHTDTQYF
NA	TRBV6-2/TRBV6-3	TRBJ2-4	NA	TGTGCCAGCAGTTACGAAAACATTCAGTACTTC	CASSYENIQYF
few	TRBV5-6	TRBJ2-7	TRBD1	TGTGCCAGCAGCTTGTATGTTTCACAGGGGAGAGAAGAGCAGTACTTC	CASSLYVSQGREEQYF
NA	TRBV18	TRBJ1-3	NA	TGTGCCAGCTCACCAGGCCGGAGCTCTGGAAACACCATATATTTT	CASSPGRSSGNTIYF
few	TRBV5-1	TRBJ2-2	NA	TGCGCCAGCAGCTTGGTGCCCTCCTCGGCCGGGGAGCTGTTTTTT	CASSLVPSSAGELFF
few	TRBV6-5	TRBJ1-2	TRBD1	TGTGCCAGCAGCCGGCGACAGGGTGGCTACACCTTC	CASSRRQGGYTF
NA	TRBV6-5	TRBJ1-6	NA	TGTGCCAGCAGTTACTCGGAATGGAATTTCTCACCCCTCCACTTT	CASSYSEWNFSPLHF
many	TRBV7-2	TRBJ1-1	NA	TGTGCCAGCAGCGGAAGGAACACTGAAGCTTTCTTT	CASSGRNTEAFF
NA	TRBV7-9	TRBJ2-3	NA	TGTGCCAGCAGCGGAGTCGTGGGAGGTTATACGCAGTATTTT	CASSGVVGGYTQYF
NA	TRBV15	TRBJ2-3	TRBD2	TGTGCCACCAGCAGAGCCGGACTAGCGGGCACAGATACGCAGTATTTT	CATSRAGLAGTDTQYF
few	TRBV29-1	TRBJ2-1	TRBD2	TGCAGCGTTGAAGGGGTAGCGGGGAGATACTACAATGAGCAGTTCTTC	CSVEGVAGRYYNEQFF
NA	TRBV11-2	TRBJ2-2	NA	TGTGCCAGCAGCTCAGACCCCTCCCGGACCTGGGCCGGGGAGCTGTTTTTT	CASSSDPSRTWAGELFF
NA	TRBV2	TRBJ2-1	TRBD1	TGTGCCAGCAAGGACAGGGTTGCTAATGAGCAGTTCTTC	CASKDRVANEQFF
many	TRBV12-3/TRBV12-4	TRBJ2-4	TRBD1	TGTGCCAGCAGACCAGGACAGGGCATTCAGTACTTC	CASRPGQGIQYF
few	TRBV5-1	TRBJ2-7	NA	TGCGCCAGCTCTGCATCAGCATCGGGACCTAGCTCCTACGAGCAGTACTTC	CASSASASGPSSYEQYF
NA	TRBV6-1	TRBJ2-3	TRBD2	TGTGCCAGCAGCCCCTCCCCTAGCGGGAGGTCAGATACGCAGTATTTT	CASSPSPSGRSDTQYF
NA	TRBV6-5	TRBJ1-1	NA	TGTGCCAGCAGTTACTCCGGAGGCCCAAACACTGAAGCTTTCTTT	CASSYSGGPNTEAFF
few	TRBV20-1	TRBJ1-1	NA	TGCAGTGCTCGGACATTACTGAACACTGAAGCTTTCTTT	CSARTLLNTEAFF
few	TRBV29-1	TRBJ2-1	TRBD2	TGCAGCGTTGACCTTAGCGGGAGGGCCATCAATGAGCAGTTCTTC	CSVDLSGRAINEQFF
few	TRBV4-1	TRBJ2-5	TRBD1	TGCGCCAGCAGCCAAGCATACAGGGGGCTAGGGCCCCAGTACTTC	CASSQAYRGLGPQYF
NA	TRBV3-1	TRBJ1-3	NA	TGTGCCAGCAGCCAATTATCAGGTGCCAGCTCTGGAAACACCATATATTTT	CASSQLSGASSGNTIYF
few	TRBV5-4	TRBJ1-5	NA	TGTGCCAGCAGCTTGTACGGGAATGGAAAGCCCCAGCATTTT	CASSLYGNGKPQHF
few	TRBV2	TRBJ1-2	NA	TGTGCCAGCAGTGATGGCGGCTCCGGGAACTATGGCTACACCTTC	CASSDGGSGNYGYTF
NA	TRBV6-5	TRBJ2-7	NA	TGTGCCAGCAGTTACCGGGACATCACCTACGAGCAGTACTTC	CASSYRDITYEQYF
few	TRBV18	TRBJ2-7	TRBD1	TGTGCCAGCTCACGTGGCGACAGGGGATACGAGCAGTACTTC	CASSRGDRGYEQYF
few	TRBV10-3	TRBJ2-7	NA	TGTGCCATCAGTCTTGGGGAAGGGGAGCAGTACTTC	CAISLGEGEQYF
NA	TRBV7-2	TRBJ2-5	TRBD2	TGTGCCAGCAGCCGGAATAAACTAGCGGGAGTAGAGACCCAGTACTTC	CASSRNKLAGVETQYF
NA	TRBV28	TRBJ1-5	NA	TGTGCCACCTGGACACTAAGCACGGATCAGCCCCAGCATTTT	CATWTLSTDQPQHF
NA	TRBV4-1	TRBJ2-2	NA	TGCGACAGCAGCCAAGAAATGAGGGGCACCGGGGAGCTGTTTTTT	CDSSQEMRGTGELFF
many	TRBV12-3/TRBV12-4	TRBJ1-6	NA	TGTGCCAGCAGTTTCCTTACTGGGGGCGGCTCACCCCTCCACTTT	CASSFLTGGGSPLHF
few	TRBV11-2	TRBJ2-5	NA	TGTGCCAGCAGCCAGAAAGGGCTCAGCCTTTCCTTC	CASSQKGLSLSF
few	TRBV6-2/TRBV6-3	TRBJ1-1	TRBD1	TGTGCCAGCAGTTACCGATTGGACAGGCGCTCCCCCGACACTGAAGCTTTCTTT	CASSYRLDRRSPDTEAFF
few	TRBV7-2	TRBJ2-1	NA	TGTGCCAGCAGCTTTTATAGCATAGATGAGCAGTTCTTC	CASSFYSIDEQFF
many	TRBV12-3/TRBV12-4	TRBJ2-1	NA	TGTGCCAGCAGTTTTCGGGGGACATGGATGATGGCCAATGAGCAGTTCTTC	CASSFRGTWMMANEQFF
NA	TRBV20-1	TRBJ2-7	TRBD2	TGCAGTGCTAGAGTTCCTAGCGGATACTACGAGCAGTACTTC	CSARVPSGYYEQYF
NA	TRBV5-1	TRBJ1-1	NA	TGCGCCAGCAGCTTGGCCATGGGCGGGAACACTGAAGCTTTCTTT	CASSLAMGGNTEAFF
NA	TRBV3-1	TRBJ2-5	NA	TGTGCCAGCAGCCTGACATCAGGGTCGGAGGAGACCCAGTACTTC	CASSLTSGSEETQYF
few	TRBV7-9	TRBJ2-2	TRBD1	TGTGCCAGCAGCTCCCGGGACAGCCGAAACACCGGGGAGCTGTTTTTT	CASSSRDSRNTGELFF
NA	TRBV7-2	TRBJ2-4	NA	TGTGCCAGCAGCTTGGGGGGAGTGAACATTCAGTACTTC	CASSLGGVNIQYF
NA	TRBV12-3/TRBV12-4	TRBJ2-3	NA	TGTGCCAGCAGTTCCCATGTCAGGGTCACAGATACGCAGTATTTT	CASSSHVRVTDTQYF
many	TRBV20-1	TRBJ2-1	TRBD2	TGCAGTGCTTTTAGACTAGCCCATTACAATGAGCAGTTCTTC	CSAFRLAHYNEQFF
NA	TRBV7-8	TRBJ2-1	NA	TGTGCCAGCAGCCCCCTTGGGCCAAGGGGGGGTACTGAGCAGTTCTTC	CASSPLGPRGGTEQFF